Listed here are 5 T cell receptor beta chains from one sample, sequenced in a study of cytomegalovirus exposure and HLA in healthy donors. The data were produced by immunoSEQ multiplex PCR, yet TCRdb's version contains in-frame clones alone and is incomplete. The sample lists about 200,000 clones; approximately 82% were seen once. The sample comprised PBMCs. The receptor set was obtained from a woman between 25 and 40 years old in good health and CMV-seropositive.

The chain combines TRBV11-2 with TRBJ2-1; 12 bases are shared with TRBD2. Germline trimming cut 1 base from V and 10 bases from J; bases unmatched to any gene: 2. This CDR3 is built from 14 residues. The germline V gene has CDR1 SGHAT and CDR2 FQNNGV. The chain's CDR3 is CASSLGGLAGEQFF. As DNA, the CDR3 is TGTGCCAGCAGCTTAGGAGGACTAGCGGGGGAGCAGTTCTTC.

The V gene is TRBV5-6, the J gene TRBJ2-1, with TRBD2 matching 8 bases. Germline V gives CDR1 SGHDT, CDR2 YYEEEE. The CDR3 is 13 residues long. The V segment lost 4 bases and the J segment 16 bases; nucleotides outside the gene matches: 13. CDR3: CASSVSKAGVSFF. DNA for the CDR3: TGTGCCAGCAGCGTGTCCAAAGCGGGAGTGTCCTTCTTC.

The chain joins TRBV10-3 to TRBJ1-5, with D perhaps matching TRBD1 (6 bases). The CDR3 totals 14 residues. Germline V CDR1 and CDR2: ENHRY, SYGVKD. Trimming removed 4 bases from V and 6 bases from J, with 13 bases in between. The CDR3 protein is CAISAIGQTQPQHF. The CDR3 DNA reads TGTGCCATCAGTGCCATAGGACAGACTCAGCCCCAGCATTTT.

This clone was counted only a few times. The CDR3 region is CASSLDWSSTGELFF. The CDR3 DNA reads TGCGCCAGCAGCTTAGACTGGAGTAGCACCGGGGAGCTGTTTTTT. V and J are TRBV5-1 and TRBJ2-2; unclear D gene. V gave up 2 bases and J gave up 4 bases, with 12 bases separating them. Germline CDR1 reads SGHRS; CDR2 reads YFSETQ. The CDR3 runs 15 residues.

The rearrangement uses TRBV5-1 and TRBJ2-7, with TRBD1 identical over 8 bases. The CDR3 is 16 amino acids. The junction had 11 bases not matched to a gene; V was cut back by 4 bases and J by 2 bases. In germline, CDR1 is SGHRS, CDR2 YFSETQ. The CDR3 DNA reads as TGCGCCAGCAGCCCCCTACGGGGACAGGAGACCTACGAGCAGTACTTC. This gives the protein CASSPLRGQETYEQYF.